A selection of T cell receptor beta chains follows, all from one sample in a study of T cell repertoires in cytomegalovirus infection. TCRdb reprocessed the reads via MiXCR and lists one record per CDR3 protein. The sample yields roughly 100,000 distinct CDR3 sequences, about 17% seen once. The sample was PBMCs. The receptors stem from a human donor in good health (CMV status not recorded). Some clones in this sample may be carry-over from other donors' samples. Each CDR3 is given with its conserved first and last residue. Each record gives: D gene, clone size, V gene, J gene, CDR3 protein, CDR3 DNA. A D gene is named only where the DNA matches it firmly. Rows give clone size only sometimes, using once, few, many, or a class for an expanded clone.

NA	many	TRBV7-2	TRBJ2-5	CASSRGATSIGKETQYF	TGTGCCAGCAGCCGTGGGGCTACATCGATTGGGAAAGAGACCCAGTACTTC
TRBD1	few	TRBV5-1	TRBJ1-1	CASSLEPGQGATEAFF	TGCGCCAGCAGCTTGGAGCCGGGACAGGGGGCCACTGAAGCTTTCTTT
NA	NA	TRBV7-2	TRBJ2-7	CASSLITGSSYEQYF	TGTGCCAGCAGCTTAATAACAGGGTCGTCCTACGAGCAGTACTTC
NA	NA	TRBV5-1	TRBJ2-3	CASSLYGGRTDTQYF	TGCGCCAGCAGCTTATACGGGGGACGCACAGATACGCAGTATTTT
NA	NA	TRBV7-8	TRBJ2-7	CASRGRGYEQYF	TGTGCCAGTAGGGGCAGGGGCTACGAGCAGTACTTC
NA	many	TRBV7-2	TRBJ1-2	CASSPREGSYGYTF	TGTGCCAGCAGCCCCCGGGAAGGTTCCTATGGCTACACCTTC
NA	few	TRBV18	TRBJ2-1	CASSPSMDSSYNEQFF	TGTGCCAGCTCACCTTCTATGGATAGCTCCTACAATGAGCAGTTCTTC
TRBD2	NA	TRBV20-1	TRBJ2-1	CSAYRTSGGNEQFF	TGCAGTGCTTACCGGACTAGCGGTGGGAATGAGCAGTTCTTC
TRBD1	few	TRBV12-3/TRBV12-4	TRBJ1-5	CASSHGQGTAYGNQPQHF	TGTGCCAGCAGCCACGGACAGGGAACTGCTTATGGCAATCAGCCCCAGCATTTT
NA	medium-sized	TRBV27	TRBJ1-1	CASSRGGWTEAFF	TGTGCCAGCAGTAGGGGGGGGTGGACTGAAGCTTTCTTT
NA	many	TRBV29-1	TRBJ2-3	CSVARFGLTDTQYF	TGCAGCGTTGCGAGGTTCGGCCTCACAGATACGCAGTATTTT
NA	NA	TRBV30	TRBJ1-6	CAWTTLTDTRGLYNSPLHF	TGTGCCTGGACCACCCTAACCGACACAAGAGGGCTCTATAATTCACCCCTCCACTTT
NA	many	TRBV7-8	TRBJ1-4	CASSLVRAEKLFF	TGTGCCAGCAGCTTAGTAAGGGCCGAAAAACTGTTTTTT
TRBD1	NA	TRBV28	TRBJ2-1	CAIQDRSSYNEQFF	TGTGCCATTCAGGACAGGTCATCCTACAATGAGCAGTTCTTC
NA	NA	TRBV3-1	TRBJ2-5	CASSQDGETQYF	TGTGCCAGCAGCCAAGATGGGGAGACCCAGTACTTC
NA	NA	TRBV12-3/TRBV12-4	TRBJ2-2	CASSLEGVVAGVLFF	TGTGCCAGCAGTTTAGAGGGGGTGGTCGCCGGGGTGCTGTTTTTT
TRBD1	NA	TRBV10-3	TRBJ1-5	CAISESRTGNNQPQHF	TGTGCCATCAGTGAGTCCCGGACAGGGAACAATCAGCCCCAGCATTTT